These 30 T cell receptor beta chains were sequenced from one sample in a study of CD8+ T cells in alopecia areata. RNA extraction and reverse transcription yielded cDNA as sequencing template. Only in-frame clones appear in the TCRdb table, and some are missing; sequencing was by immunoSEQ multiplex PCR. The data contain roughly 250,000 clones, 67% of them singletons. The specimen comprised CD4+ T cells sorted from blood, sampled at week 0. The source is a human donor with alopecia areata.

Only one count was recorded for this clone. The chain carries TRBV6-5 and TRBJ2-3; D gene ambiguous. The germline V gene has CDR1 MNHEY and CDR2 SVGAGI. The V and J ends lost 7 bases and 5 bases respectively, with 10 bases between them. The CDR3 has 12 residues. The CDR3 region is CASKSQGDTQYF. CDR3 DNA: TGTGCCAGCAAGTCTCAAGGAGATACGCAGTATTTT.

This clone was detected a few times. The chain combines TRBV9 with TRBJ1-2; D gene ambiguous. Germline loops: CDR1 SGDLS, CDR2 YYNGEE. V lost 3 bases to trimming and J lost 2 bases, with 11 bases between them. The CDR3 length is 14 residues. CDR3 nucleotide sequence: TGTGCCAGCAGCGCGGCCGTAGCCAACTATGGCTACACCTTC. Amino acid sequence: CASSAAVANYGYTF.

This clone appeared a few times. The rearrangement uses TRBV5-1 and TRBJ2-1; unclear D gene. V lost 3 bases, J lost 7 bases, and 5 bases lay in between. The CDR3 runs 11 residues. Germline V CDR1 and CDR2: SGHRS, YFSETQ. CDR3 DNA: TGCGCCAGCAGCTCCCTAAATGAGCAGTTCTTC. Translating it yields CASSSLNEQFF. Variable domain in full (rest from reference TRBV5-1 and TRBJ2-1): KAGVTQTPRYLIKTRGQQVTLSCSPISGHRSVSWYQQTPGQGLQFLFEYFSETQRNKGNFPGRFSGRQFSNSRSEMNVSTLELGDSALYLCASSSLNEQFFGPGTRLTVL.

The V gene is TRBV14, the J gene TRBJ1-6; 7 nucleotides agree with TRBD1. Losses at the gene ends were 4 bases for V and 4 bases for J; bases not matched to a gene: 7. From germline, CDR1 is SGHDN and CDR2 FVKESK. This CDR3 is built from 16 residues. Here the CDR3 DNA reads TGTGCCAGCAGCCGAACACCGGGACAGTATAATTCACCCCTCCACTTT. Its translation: CASSRTPGQYNSPLHF.

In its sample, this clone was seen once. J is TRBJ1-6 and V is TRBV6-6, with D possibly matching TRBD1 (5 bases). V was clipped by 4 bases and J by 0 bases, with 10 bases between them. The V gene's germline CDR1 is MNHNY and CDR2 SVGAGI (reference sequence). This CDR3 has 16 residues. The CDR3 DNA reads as TGTGCCAGCAGTTCCGGAGGGGACTCCTATAATTCACCCCTCCACTTT. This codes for CASSSGGDSYNSPLHF.

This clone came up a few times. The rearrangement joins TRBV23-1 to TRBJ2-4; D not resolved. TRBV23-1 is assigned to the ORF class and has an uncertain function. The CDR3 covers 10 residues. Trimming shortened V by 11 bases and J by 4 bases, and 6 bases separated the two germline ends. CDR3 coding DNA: TGCGCCGGGTGTAAAAACATTCAGTACTTC. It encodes CAGCKNIQYF.

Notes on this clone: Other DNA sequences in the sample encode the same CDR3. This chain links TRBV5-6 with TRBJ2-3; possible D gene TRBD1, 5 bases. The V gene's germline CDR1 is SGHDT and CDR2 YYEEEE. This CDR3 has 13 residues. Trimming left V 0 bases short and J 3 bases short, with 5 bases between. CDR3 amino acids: CASSLDRTDTQYF. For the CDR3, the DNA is TGTGCCAGCAGCTTGGACAGGACAGATACGCAGTATTTT.

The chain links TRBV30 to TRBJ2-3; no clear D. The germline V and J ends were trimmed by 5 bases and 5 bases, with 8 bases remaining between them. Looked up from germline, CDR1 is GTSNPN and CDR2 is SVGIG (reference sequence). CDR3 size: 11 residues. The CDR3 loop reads CAWGVRDTQYF. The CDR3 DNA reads TGTGCCTGGGGAGTGAGAGATACGCAGTATTTT.

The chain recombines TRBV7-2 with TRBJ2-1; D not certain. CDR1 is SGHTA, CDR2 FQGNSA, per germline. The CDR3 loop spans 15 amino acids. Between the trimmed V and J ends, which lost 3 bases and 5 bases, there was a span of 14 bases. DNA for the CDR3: TGTGCCAGCAGCTTCGGACCCCTCCGAGACAATGAGCAGTTCTTC. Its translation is CASSFGPLRDNEQFF.

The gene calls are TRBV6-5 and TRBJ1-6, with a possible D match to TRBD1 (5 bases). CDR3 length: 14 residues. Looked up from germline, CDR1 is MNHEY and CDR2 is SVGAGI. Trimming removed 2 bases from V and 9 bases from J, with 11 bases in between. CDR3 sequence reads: CASSYEGRVSPLHF. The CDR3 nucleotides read TGTGCCAGCAGTTACGAGGGCAGGGTTTCACCCCTCCACTTT.

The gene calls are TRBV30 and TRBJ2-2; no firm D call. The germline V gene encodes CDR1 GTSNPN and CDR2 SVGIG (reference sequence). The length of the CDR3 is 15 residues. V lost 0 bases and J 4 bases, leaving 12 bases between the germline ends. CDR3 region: CAWSVMYGSTGELFF. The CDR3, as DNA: TGTGCCTGGAGTGTGATGTATGGGTCCACCGGGGAGCTGTTTTTT. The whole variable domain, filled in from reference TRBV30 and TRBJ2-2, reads SQTIHQWPATLVQPVGSPLSLECTVEGTSNPNLYWYRQAAGRGLQLLFYSVGIGQISSEVPQNLSASRPQDRQFILSSKKLLLSDSGFYLCAWSVMYGSTGELFFGEGSRLTVL.

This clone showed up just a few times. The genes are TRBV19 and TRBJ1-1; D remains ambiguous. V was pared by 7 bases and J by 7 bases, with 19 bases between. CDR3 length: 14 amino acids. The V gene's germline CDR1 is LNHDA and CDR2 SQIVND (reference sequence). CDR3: CASTPFRGFGEAFF. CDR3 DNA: TGTGCCAGTACCCCCTTCCGGGGATTCGGTGAAGCTTTCTTT.

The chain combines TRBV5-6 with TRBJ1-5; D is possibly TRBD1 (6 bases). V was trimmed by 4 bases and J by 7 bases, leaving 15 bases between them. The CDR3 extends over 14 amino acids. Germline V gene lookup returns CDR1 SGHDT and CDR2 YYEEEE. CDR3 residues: CASSQTGRGQPQHF. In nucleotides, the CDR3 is TGTGCCAGCAGCCAGACAGGAAGGGGACAGCCCCAGCATTTT. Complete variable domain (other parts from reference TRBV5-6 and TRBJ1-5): DAGVTQSPTHLIKTRGQQVTLRCSPKSGHDTVSWYQQALGQGPQFIFQYYEEEERQRGNFPDRFSGHQFPNYSSELNVNALLLGDSALYLCASSQTGRGQPQHFGDGTRLSIL.

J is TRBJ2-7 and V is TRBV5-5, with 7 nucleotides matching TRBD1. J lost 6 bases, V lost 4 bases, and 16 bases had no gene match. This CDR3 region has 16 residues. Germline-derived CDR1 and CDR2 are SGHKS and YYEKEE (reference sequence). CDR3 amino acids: CASSGSETGPYSEQYF. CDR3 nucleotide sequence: TGTGCCAGCAGCGGATCCGAGACAGGGCCTTACTCCGAGCAGTACTTC.

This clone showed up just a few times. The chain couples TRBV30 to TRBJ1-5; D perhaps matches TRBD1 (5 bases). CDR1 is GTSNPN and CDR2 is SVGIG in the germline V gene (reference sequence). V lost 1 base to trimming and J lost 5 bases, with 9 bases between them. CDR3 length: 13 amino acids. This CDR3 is CAWSDGGDQPQHF. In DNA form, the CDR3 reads TGTGCCTGGAGTGACGGGGGAGATCAGCCCCAGCATTTT. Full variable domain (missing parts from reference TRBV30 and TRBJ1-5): SQTIHQWPATLVQPVGSPLSLECTVEGTSNPNLYWYRQAAGRGLQLLFYSVGIGQISSEVPQNLSASRPQDRQFILSSKKLLLSDSGFYLCAWSDGGDQPQHFGDGTRLSIL.

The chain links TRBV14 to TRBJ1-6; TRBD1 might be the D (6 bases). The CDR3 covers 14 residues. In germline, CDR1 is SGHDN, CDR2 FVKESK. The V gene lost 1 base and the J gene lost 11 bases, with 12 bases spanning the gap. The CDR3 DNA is TGTGCCAGCAGCCAAGCGGGGGCTGGGCCACCCCTCCACTTT. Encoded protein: CASSQAGAGPPLHF.

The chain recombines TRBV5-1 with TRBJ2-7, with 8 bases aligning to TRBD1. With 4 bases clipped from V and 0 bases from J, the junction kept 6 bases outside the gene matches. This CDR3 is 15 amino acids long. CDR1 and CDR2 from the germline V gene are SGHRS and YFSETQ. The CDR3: CASSTRTGPSYEQYF. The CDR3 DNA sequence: TGCGCCAGCAGCACCCGGACAGGGCCCTCCTACGAGCAGTACTTC.

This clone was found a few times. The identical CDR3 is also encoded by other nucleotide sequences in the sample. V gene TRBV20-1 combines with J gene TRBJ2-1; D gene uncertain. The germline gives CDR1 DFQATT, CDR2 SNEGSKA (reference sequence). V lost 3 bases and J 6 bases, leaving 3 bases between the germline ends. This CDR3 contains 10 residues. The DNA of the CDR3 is TGCAGTGCTAGCTTCAATGAGCAGTTCTTC. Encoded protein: CSASFNEQFF.

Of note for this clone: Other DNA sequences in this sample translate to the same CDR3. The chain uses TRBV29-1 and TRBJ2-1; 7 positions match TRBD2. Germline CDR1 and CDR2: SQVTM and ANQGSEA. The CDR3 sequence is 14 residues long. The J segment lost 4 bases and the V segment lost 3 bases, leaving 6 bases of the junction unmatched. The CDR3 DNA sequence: TGCAGCGTTGAGTCGCGGGGGAGATACAATGAGCAGTTCTTC. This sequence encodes CSVESRGRYNEQFF.

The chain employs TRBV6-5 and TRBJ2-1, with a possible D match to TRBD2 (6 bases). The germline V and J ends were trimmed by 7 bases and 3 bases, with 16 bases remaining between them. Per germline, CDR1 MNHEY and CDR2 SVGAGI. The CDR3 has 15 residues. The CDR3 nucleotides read TGTGCCAGCACCTCCCCTCAGGGACTCTACAATGAGCAGTTCTTC. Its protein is CASTSPQGLYNEQFF.

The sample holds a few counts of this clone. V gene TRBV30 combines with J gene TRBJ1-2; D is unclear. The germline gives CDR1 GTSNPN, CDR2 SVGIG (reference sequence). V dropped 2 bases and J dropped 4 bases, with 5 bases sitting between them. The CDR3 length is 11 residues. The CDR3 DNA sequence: TGTGCCTGGAGTTTTATCTATGGCTACACCTTC. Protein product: CAWSFIYGYTF.

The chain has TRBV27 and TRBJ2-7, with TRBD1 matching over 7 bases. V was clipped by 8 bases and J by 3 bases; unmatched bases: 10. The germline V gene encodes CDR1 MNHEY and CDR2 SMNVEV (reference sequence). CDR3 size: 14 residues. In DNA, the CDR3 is TGTGCCAGCCGAAGGACAGGAGTCGTCTACGAGCAGTACTTC. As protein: CASRRTGVVYEQYF.

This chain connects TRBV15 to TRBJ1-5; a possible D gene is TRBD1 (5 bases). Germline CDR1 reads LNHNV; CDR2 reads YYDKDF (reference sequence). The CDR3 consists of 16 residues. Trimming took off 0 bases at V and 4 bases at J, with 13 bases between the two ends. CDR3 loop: CATSRDRGAANQPQHF. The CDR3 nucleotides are TGTGCCACCAGCAGAGATCGAGGGGCCGCTAATCAGCCCCAGCATTTT.

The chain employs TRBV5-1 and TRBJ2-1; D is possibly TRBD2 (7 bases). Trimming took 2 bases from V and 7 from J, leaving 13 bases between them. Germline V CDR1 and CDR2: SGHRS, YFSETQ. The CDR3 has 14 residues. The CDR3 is CASSLGGARNEQFF. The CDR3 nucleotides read TGCGCCAGCAGCTTAGGGGGGGCCAGGAATGAGCAGTTCTTC.

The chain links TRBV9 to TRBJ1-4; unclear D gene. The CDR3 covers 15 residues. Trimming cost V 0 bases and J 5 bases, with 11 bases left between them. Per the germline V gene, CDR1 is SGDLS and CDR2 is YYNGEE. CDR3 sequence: CASSVASNPNEKLFF. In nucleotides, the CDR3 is TGTGCCAGCAGCGTAGCCAGCAACCCCAATGAAAAACTGTTTTTT.

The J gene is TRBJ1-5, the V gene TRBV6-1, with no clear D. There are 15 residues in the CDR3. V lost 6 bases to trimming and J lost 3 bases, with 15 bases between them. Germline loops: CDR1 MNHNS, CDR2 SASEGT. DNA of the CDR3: TGTGCCAGCAGGCGAGCGATGGGGATCAATCAGCCCCAGCATTTT. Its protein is CASRRAMGINQPQHF.

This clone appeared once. The CDR3 nucleotides are TGTGCCAGTCGGGACAGGAGATACTACGAGCAGTACTTC. Translated, it gives CASRDRRYYEQYF. V usage is TRBV19 and J usage is TRBJ2-7, with TRBD1 identical over 8 bases. This CDR3 has 13 amino acids. The J segment lost 3 bases and the V segment lost 8 bases, leaving 6 bases of the junction unmatched. CDR1 LNHDA and CDR2 SQIVND come from the germline V gene (reference sequence).

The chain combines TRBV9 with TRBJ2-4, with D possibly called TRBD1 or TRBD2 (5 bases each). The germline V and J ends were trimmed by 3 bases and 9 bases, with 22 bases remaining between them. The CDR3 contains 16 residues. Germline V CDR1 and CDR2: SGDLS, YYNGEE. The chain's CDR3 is CASSARDRSVLGIQYF. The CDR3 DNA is TGTGCCAGCAGCGCCCGGGACCGGAGTGTATTGGGCATTCAGTACTTC.

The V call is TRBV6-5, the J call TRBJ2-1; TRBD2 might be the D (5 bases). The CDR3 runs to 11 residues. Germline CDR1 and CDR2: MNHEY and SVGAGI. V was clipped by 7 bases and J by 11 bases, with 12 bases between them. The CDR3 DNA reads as TGTGCCAGCACCAACCACGGGAAGCAGTTCTTC. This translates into CASTNHGKQFF.

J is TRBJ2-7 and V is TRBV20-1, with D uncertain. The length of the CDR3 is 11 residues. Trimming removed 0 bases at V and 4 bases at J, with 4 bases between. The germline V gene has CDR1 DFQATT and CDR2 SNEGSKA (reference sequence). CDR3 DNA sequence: TGCAGTGCTAGAGATCTTTACGAGCAGTACTTC. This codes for CSARDLYEQYF.